These 2 T cell receptor beta chains share one sample of origin, sequenced in a study of post-analysis software for immune sequencing data. Study-wide findings and caveats: About five TRBV segments were more frequent in patients than controls; TRBV5-6, TRBV5-1 and TRBV20-1 belonged to this group.

No antigen has been identified for these receptors. Carried by the TCR beta cDNA libraries were unique molecular identifiers. One entry per CDR3 protein results from TCRdb running MiXCR on the PCR reads. The data contain about 770,000 distinct CDR3 sequences, around 45% of them singletons. Sequenced sample: blood. The receptors derive from a girl aged 10 to 17 with multiple sclerosis.

This clonotype came up a few times. This chain uses TRBV28 with TRBJ2-1, with 10 bases lining up with TRBD2. The CDR3 is 16 amino acids. V trimming: 6 bases; J trimming: 12 bases; junction bases outside the gene matches: 17. Germline V CDR1 and CDR2: MDHEN, SYDVKM. The CDR3 loop is CASSLSQGLAVVRQFF. The CDR3 DNA follows: TGTGCCAGCAGCCTGAGTCAAGGACTAGCGGTGGTCCGGCAGTTCTTC.

This chain joins TRBV11-2 and TRBJ1-4, with D perhaps matching TRBD1 (5 bases). The CDR3 totals 15 residues. CDR1 and CDR2 (germline): SGHAT, FQNNGV. Trimming pared 5 bases from V and 8 bases from J, leaving 18 bases between. The DNA for the CDR3 is TGTGCCAGCAGCCTCCTCATCGGGACCACGGAAAAACTGTTTTTT. Translation gives CASSLLIGTTEKLFF.